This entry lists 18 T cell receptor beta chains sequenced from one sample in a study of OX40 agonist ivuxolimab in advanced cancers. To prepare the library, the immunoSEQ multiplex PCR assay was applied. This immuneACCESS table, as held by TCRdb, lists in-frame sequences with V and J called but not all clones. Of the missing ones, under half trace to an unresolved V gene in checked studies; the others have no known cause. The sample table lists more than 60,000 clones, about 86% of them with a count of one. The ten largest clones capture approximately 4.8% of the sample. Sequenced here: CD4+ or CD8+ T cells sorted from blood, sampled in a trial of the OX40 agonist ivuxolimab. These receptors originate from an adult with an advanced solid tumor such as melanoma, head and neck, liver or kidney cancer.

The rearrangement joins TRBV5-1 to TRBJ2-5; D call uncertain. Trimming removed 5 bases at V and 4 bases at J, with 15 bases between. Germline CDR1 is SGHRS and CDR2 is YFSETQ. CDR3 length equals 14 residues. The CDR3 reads CASRPGPVVETQYF. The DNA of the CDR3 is TGCGCCAGCAGACCCGGTCCGGTGGTAGAGACCCAGTACTTC.

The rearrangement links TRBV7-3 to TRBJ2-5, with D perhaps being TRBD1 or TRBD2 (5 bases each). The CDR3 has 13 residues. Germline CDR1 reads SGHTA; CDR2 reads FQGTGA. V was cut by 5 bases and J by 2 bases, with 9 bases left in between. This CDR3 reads CASSRGTQETQYF. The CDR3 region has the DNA TGTGCCAGCAGCCGTGGGACGCAAGAGACCCAGTACTTC. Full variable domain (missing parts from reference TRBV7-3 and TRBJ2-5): GAGVSQTPSNKVTEKGKYVELRCDPISGHTALYWYRQSLGQGPEFLIYFQGTGAADDSGLPNDRFFAVRPEGSVSTLKIQRTERGDSAVYLCASSRGTQETQYFGPGTRLLVL.

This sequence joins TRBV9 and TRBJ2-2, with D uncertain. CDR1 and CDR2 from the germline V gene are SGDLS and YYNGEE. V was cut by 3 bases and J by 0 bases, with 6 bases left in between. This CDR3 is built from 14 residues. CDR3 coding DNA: TGTGCCAGCAGCGCGCAGACGAACACCGGGGAGCTGTTTTTT. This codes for CASSAQTNTGELFF.

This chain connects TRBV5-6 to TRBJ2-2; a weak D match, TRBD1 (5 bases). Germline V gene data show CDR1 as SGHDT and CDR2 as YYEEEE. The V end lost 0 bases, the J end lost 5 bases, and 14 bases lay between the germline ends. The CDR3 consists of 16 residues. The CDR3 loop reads CASSLVGADLTGELFF. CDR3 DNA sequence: TGTGCCAGCAGCTTGGTAGGGGCGGATCTGACCGGGGAGCTGTTTTTT.

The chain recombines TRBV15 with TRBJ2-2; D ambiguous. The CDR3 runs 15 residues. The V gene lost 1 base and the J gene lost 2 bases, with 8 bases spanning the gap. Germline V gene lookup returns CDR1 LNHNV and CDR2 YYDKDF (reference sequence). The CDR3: CATSRGAANTGELFF. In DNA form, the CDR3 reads TGTGCCACCAGCAGAGGGGCAGCAAACACCGGGGAGCTGTTTTTT.

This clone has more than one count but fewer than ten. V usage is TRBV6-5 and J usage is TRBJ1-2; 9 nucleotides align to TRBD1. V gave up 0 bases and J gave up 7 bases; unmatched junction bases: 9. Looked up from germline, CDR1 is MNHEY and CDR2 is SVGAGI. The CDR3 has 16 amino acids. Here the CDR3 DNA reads TGTGCCAGCAGTTACTCGAAAACAGGGGGCTTTGGTGGCTACACCTTC. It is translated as CASSYSKTGGFGGYTF.

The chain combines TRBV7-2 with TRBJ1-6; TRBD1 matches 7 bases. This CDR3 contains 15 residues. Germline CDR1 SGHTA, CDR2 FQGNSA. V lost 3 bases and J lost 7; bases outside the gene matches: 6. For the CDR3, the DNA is TGTGCCAGCAGCTTTACAGGGGTTACGAATTCACCCCTCCACTTT. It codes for CASSFTGVTNSPLHF.

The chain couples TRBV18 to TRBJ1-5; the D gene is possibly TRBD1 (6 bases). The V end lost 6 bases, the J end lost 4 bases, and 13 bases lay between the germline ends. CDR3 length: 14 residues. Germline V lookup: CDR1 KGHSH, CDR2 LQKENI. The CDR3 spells CASSQLTGNQPQHF. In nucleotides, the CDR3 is TGTGCCAGCTCTCAACTTACAGGGAATCAGCCCCAGCATTTT.

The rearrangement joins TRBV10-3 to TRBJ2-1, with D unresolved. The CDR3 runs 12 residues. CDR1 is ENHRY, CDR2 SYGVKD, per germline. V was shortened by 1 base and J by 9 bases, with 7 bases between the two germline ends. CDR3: CAISELIGEQFF. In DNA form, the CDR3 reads TGTGCCATCAGTGAGTTGATCGGTGAGCAGTTCTTC.

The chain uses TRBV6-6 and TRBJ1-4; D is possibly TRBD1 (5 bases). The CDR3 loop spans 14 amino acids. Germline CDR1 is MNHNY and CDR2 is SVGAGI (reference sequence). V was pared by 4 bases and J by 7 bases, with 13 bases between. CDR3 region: CASSSMGGGEKLFF. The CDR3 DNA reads TGTGCCAGCAGTTCCATGGGTGGGGGTGAAAAACTGTTTTTT.

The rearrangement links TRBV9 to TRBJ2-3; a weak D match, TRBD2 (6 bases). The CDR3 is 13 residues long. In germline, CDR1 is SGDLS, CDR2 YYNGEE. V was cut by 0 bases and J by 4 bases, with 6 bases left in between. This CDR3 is CASSVERADTQYF. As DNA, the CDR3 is TGTGCCAGCAGCGTAGAGCGGGCAGATACGCAGTATTTT.

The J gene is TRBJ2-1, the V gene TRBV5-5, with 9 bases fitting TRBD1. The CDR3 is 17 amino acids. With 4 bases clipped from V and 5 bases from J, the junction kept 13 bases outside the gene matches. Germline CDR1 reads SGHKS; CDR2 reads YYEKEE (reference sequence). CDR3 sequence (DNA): TGTGCCAGCAGCCCCTACCGAACAGGGGGCTCTGACAATGAGCAGTTCTTC. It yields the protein CASSPYRTGGSDNEQFF.

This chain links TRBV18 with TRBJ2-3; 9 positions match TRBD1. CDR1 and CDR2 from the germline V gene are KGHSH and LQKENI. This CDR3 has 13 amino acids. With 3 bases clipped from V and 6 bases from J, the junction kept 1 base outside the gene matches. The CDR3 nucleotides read TGTGCCAGCTCACCTGGGACAGGGGATACGCAGTATTTT. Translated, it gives CASSPGTGDTQYF. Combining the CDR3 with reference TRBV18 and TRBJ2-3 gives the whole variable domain NAGVMQNPRHLVRRRGQEARLRCSPMKGHSHVYWYRQLPEEGLKFMVYLQKENIIDESGMPKERFSAEFPKEGPSILRIQQVVRGDSAAYFCASSPGTGDTQYFGPGTRLTVL.

The chain's CDR3 is CASSDSTQGNSPLHF. Written as DNA, the CDR3 is TGTGCCAGCAGTGACTCGACCCAGGGCAATTCACCCCTCCACTTT. V gene TRBV6-4 combines with J gene TRBJ1-6, with a weak D call TRBD1 (5 bases). The V and J ends lost 0 bases and 7 bases respectively, with 10 bases between them. The CDR3 totals 15 residues. Germline loops: CDR1 MRHNA, CDR2 SNTAGT.

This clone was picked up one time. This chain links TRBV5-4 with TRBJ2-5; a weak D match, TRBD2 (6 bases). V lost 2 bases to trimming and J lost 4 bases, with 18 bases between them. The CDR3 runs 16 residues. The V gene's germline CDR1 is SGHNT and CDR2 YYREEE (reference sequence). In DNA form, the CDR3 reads TGTGCCAGCAGCTTTGCAGGGACTGGGCTGGGAGAGACCCAGTACTTC. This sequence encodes CASSFAGTGLGETQYF.

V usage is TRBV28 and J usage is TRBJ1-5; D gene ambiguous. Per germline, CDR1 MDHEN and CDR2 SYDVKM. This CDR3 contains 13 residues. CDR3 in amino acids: CGGRLSSNQPQHF. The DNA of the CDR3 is TGTGGGGGAAGGCTGTCTAGCAATCAGCCCCAGCATTTT.

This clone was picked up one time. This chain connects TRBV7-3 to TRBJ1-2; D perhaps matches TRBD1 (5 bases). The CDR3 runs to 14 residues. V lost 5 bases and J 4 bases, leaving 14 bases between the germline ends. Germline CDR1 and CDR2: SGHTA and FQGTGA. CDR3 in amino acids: CASSPHQGGYGYTF. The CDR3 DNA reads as TGTGCCAGCAGCCCCCATCAGGGCGGCTATGGCTACACCTTC.

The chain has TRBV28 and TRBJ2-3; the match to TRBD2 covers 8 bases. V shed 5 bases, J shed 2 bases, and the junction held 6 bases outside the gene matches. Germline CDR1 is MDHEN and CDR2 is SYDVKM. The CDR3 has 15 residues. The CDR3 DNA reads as TGTGCCAGCAGTCCGGGGGGGGCCCTCACAGATACGCAGTATTTT. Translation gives CASSPGGALTDTQYF.